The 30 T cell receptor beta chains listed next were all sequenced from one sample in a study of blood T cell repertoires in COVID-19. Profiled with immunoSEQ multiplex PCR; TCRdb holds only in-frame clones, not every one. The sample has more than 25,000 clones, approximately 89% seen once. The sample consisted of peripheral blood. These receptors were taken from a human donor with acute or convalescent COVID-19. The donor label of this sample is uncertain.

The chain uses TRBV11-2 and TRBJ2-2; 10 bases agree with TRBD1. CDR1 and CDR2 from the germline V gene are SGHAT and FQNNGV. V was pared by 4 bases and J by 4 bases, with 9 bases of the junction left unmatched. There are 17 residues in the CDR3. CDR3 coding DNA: TGTGCCAGCAGCTCAACACTGGGACAGGGGCGCACCGGGGAGCTGTTTTTT. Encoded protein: CASSSTLGQGRTGELFF.

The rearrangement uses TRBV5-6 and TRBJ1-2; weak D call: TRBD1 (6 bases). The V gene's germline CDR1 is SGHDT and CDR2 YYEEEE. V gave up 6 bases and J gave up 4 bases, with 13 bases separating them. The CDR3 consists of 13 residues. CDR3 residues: CASNKQGLYGYTF. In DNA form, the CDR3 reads TGTGCCAGCAACAAACAGGGTCTCTATGGCTACACCTTC.

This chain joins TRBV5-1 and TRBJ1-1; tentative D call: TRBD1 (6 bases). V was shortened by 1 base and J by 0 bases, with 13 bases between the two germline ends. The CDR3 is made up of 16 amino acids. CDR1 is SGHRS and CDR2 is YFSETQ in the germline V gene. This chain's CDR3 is CASSLNPDRLNTEAFF. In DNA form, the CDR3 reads TGCGCCAGCAGCTTGAATCCGGACAGATTGAACACTGAAGCTTTCTTT. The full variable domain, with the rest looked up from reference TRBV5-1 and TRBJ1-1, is KAGVTQTPRYLIKTRGQQVTLSCSPISGHRSVSWYQQTPGQGLQFLFEYFSETQRNKGNFPGRFSGRQFSNSRSEMNVSTLELGDSALYLCASSLNPDRLNTEAFFGQGTRLTVV.

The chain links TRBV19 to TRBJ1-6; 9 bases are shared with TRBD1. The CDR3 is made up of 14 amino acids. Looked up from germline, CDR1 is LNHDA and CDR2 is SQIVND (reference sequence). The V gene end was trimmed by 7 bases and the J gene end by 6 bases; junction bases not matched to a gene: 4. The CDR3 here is CASMGTGRNSPLHF. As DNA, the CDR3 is TGTGCCAGTATGGGGACAGGGCGTAATTCACCCCTCCACTTT. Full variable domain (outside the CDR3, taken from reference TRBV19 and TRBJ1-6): DGGITQSPKYLFRKEGQNVTLSCEQNLNHDAMYWYRQDPGQGLRLIYYSQIVNDFQKGDIAEGYSVSREKKESFPLTVTSAQKNPTAFYLCASMGTGRNSPLHFGNGTRLTVT.

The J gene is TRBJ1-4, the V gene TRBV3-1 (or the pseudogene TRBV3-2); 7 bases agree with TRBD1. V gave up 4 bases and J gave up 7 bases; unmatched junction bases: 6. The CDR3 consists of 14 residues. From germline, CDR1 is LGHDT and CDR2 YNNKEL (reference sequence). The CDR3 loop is CASSLTGRVEKLFF. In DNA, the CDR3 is TGTGCCAGCAGCCTGACAGGGCGCGTTGAAAAACTGTTTTTT.

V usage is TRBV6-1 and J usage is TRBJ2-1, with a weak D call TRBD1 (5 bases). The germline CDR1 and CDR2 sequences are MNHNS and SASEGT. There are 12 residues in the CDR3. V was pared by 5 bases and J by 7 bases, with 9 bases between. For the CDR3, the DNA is TGTGCCAGCAGTTCACAGGCTAATGAGCAGTTCTTC. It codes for CASSSQANEQFF.

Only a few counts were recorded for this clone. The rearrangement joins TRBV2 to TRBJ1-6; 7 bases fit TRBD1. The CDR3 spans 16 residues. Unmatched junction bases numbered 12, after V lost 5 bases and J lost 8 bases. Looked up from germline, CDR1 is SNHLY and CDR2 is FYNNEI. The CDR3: CASSNRGVGYDSPLHF. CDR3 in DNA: TGTGCCAGCAGTAACAGGGGAGTCGGATACGATTCACCCCTCCACTTT.

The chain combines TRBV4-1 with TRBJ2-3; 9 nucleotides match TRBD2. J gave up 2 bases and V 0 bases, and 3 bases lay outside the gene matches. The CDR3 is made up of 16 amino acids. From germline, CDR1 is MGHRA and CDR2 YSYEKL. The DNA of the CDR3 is TGCGCCAGCAGCCAAGAGACTAGCGGCGCCACAGATACGCAGTATTTT. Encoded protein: CASSQETSGATDTQYF.

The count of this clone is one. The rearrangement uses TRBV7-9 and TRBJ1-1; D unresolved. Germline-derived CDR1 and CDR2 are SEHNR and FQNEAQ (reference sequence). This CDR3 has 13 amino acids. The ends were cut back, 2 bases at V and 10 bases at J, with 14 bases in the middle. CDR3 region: CASSLQETPGAFF. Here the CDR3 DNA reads TGTGCCAGCAGCTTACAAGAAACCCCAGGAGCTTTCTTT.

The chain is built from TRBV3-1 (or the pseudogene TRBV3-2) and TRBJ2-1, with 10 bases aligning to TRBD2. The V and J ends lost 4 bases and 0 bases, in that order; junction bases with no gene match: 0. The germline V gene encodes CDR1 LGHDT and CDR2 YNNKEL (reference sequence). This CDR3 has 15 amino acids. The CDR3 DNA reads TGTGCCAGCAGCCGGACTAGCGGCTCCTACAATGAGCAGTTCTTC. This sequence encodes CASSRTSGSYNEQFF.

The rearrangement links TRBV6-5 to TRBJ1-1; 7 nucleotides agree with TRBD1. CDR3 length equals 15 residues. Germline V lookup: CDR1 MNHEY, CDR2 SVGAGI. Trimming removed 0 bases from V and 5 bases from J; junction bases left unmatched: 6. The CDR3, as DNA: TGTGCCAGCAGTTACTCCCCCGGCAGGGGGACTGAAGCTTTCTTT. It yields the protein CASSYSPGRGTEAFF.

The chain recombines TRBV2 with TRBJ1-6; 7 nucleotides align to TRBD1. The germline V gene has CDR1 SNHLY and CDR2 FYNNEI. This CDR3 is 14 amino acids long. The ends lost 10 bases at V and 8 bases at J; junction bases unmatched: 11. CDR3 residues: CAILRTGRDSPLHF. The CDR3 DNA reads TGTGCCATCCTACGGACAGGCAGGGATTCACCCCTCCACTTT.

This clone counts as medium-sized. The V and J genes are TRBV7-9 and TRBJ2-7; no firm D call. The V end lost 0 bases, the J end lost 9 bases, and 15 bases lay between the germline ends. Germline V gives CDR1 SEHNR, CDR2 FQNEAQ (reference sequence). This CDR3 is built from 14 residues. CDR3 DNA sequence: TGTGCCAGCAGCTTAGCCGGAGAGATCCTTGGGCAGTACTTC. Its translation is CASSLAGEILGQYF. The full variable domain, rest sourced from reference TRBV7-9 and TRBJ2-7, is DTGVSQNPRHKITKRGQNVTFRCDPISEHNRLYWYRQTLGQGPEFLTYFQNEAQLEKSRLLSDRFSAERPKGSFSTLEIQRTEQGDSAMYLCASSLAGEILGQYFGPGTRLTVT.

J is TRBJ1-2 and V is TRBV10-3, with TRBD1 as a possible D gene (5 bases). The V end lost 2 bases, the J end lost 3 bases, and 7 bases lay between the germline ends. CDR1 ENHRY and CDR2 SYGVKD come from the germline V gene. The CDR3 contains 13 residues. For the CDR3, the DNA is TGTGCCATCAGTGAGGACAGCGACTATGGCTACACCTTC. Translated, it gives CAISEDSDYGYTF.

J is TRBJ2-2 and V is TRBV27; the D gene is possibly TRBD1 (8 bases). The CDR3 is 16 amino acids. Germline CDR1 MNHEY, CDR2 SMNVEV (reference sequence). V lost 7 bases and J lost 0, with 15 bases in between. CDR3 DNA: TGTGCCAGCACCTCACAGGGGGGGTCGAACACCGGGGAGCTGTTTTTT. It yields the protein CASTSQGGSNTGELFF.

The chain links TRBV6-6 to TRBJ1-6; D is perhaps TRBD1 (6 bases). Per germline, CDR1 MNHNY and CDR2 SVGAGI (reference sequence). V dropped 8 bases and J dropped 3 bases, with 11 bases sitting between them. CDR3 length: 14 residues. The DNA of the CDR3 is TGTGCCAGCTTACAGGGTCGCTATAATTCACCCCTCCACTTT. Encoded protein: CASLQGRYNSPLHF.

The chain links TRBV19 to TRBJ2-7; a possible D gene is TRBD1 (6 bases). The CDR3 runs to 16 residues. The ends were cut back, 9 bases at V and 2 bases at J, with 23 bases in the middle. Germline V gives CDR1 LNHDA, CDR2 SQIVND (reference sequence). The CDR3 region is CASPAWGQGHPYEQYF. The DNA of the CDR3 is TGTGCCAGCCCCGCCTGGGGCCAGGGGCACCCCTACGAGCAGTACTTC.

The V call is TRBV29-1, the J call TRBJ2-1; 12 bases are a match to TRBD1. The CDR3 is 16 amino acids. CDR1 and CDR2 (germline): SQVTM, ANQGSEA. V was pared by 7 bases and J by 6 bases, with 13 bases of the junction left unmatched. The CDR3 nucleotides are TGCAGCGGACAACCGGTAGGGACAGGGGGCATCAATGAGCAGTTCTTC. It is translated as CSGQPVGTGGINEQFF.

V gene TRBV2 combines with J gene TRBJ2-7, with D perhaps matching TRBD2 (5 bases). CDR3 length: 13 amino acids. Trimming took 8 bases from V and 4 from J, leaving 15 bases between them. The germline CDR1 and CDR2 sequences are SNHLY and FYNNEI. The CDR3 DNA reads TGTGCCAGCTCTGGAGGCATAGGATACGAGCAGTACGTC. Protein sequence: CASSGGIGYEQYV.

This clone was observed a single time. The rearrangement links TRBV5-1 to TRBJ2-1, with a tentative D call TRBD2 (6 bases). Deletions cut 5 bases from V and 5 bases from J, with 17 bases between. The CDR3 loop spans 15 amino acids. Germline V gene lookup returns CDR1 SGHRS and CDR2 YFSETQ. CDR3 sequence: CASRPPGGRDNEQFF. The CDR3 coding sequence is TGCGCCAGCAGACCCCCCGGGGGAAGGGACAATGAGCAGTTCTTC.

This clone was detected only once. CDR3 coding DNA: TGTGCCAGCAGCCCAATAGCGGGCTCTGGGGCCAACGTCCTGACTTTC. Translation: CASSPIAGSGANVLTF. V usage is TRBV7-3 and J usage is TRBJ2-6, with 7 bases identical to TRBD2. This CDR3 is built from 16 residues. V shed 5 bases and J 0 bases; nucleotides not matched to a gene: 4. Germline loops: CDR1 SGHTA, CDR2 FQGTGA. Complete variable domain (other parts from reference TRBV7-3 and TRBJ2-6): GAGVSQTPSNKVTEKGKYVELRCDPISGHTALYWYRQSLGQGPEFLIYFQGTGAADDSGLPNDRFFAVRPEGSVSTLKIQRTERGDSAVYLCASSPIAGSGANVLTFGAGSRLTVL.

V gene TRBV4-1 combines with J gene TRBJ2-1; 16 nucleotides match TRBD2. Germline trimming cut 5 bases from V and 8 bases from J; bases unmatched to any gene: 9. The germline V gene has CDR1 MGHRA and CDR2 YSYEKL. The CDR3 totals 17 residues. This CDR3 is CASSTTGTSGGAYEQFF. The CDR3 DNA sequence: TGCGCCAGCAGCACTACCGGGACTAGCGGGGGGGCTTATGAGCAGTTCTTC.

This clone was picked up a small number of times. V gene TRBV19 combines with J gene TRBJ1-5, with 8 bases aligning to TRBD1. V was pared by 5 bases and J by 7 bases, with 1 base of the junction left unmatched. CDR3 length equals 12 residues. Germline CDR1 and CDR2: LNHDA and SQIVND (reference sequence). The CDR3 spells CASSRQGQPQHF. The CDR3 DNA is TGTGCCAGTAGTCGACAGGGGCAGCCCCAGCATTTT.

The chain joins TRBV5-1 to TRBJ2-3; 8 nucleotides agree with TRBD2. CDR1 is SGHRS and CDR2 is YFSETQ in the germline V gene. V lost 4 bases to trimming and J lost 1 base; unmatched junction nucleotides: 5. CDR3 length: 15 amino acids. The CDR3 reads CASSVGLGRTDTQYF. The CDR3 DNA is TGCGCCAGCAGCGTGGGACTAGGGCGCACAGATACGCAGTATTTT.

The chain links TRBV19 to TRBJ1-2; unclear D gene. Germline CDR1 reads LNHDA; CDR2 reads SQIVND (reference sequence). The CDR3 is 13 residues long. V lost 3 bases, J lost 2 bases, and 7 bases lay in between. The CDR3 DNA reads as TGTGCCAGTAGTATCACGGAGAACTATGGCTACACCTTC. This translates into CASSITENYGYTF.

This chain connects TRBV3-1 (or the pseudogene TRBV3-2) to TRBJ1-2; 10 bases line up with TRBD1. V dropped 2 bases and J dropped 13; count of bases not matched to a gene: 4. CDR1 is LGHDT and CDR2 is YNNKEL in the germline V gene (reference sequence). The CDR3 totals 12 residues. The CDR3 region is CASSQRDRGTTF. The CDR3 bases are TGTGCCAGCAGCCAACGGGACAGGGGAACCACCTTC.

As DNA, the CDR3 is TGCGCCAGCAGAACATCAAATCGGGGGGAGACCCAGTACTTC. As protein: CASRTSNRGETQYF. The J gene is TRBJ2-5, the V gene TRBV5-1; possible D gene TRBD2, 6 bases. V gave up 5 bases and J gave up 5 bases, with 16 bases separating them. There are 14 residues in the CDR3. The germline V gene encodes CDR1 SGHRS and CDR2 YFSETQ. Variable domain in full (rest from reference TRBV5-1 and TRBJ2-5): KAGVTQTPRYLIKTRGQQVTLSCSPISGHRSVSWYQQTPGQGLQFLFEYFSETQRNKGNFPGRFSGRQFSNSRSEMNVSTLELGDSALYLCASRTSNRGETQYFGPGTRLLVL.

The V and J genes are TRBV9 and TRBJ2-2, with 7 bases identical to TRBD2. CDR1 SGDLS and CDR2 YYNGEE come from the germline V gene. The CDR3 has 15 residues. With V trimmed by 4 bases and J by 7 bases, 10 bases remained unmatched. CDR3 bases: TGTGCCAGCAGCCCGGGAGCTGCGGGAGTCGGGGAGCTGTTTTTT. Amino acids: CASSPGAAGVGELFF.

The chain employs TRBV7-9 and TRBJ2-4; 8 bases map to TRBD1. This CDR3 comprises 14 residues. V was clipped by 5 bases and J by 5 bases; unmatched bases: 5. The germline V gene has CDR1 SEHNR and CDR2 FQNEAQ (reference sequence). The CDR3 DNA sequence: TGTGCCAGCAGCCTAGACAGGGGCCAAAACATTCAGTACTTC. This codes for CASSLDRGQNIQYF.

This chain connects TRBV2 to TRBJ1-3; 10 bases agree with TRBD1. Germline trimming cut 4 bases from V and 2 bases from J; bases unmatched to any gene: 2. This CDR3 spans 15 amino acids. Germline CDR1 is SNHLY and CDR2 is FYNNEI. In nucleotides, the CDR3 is TGTGCCAGCAGTGGACAGGGGGCGGCTGGAAACACCATATATTTT. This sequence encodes CASSGQGAAGNTIYF.